Shown below are 21 T cell receptor beta chains from a single sample sequenced in a study of blood T cell repertoires in COVID-19. Clones were read by immunoSEQ multiplex PCR, and TCRdb kept only the in-frame ones, dropping some. Of about 320,000 clones in the sample, roughly 90% were seen once. Material for sequencing was PBMCs or T cells enriched from blood (not recorded which). The receptors derive from a man aged 60 to 69 who had recovered from COVID-19.

The chain has TRBV11-2 and TRBJ1-4; D is unresolved. The ends were cut back, 5 bases at V and 2 bases at J, with 12 bases in the middle. CDR3 length: 15 amino acids. Germline lookup yields CDR1 SGHAT and CDR2 FQNNGV. The CDR3 reads CASSKNSGTNEKLFF. The CDR3 DNA reads TGTGCCAGCAGCAAGAACAGCGGGACTAATGAAAAACTGTTTTTT.

The chain is built from TRBV29-1 and TRBJ2-5, with D maybe TRBD1 (6 bases). The ends were cut back, 3 bases at V and 0 bases at J, with 8 bases in the middle. The CDR3 runs 13 residues. Germline CDR1 and CDR2: SQVTM and ANQGSEA. CDR3 nucleotides: TGCAGCGTTGACCGGACAGACCAAGAGACCCAGTACTTC. It codes for CSVDRTDQETQYF.

V is TRBV6-2 or TRBV6-3 and J is TRBJ2-2; maybe TRBD2 (6 bases). Deletions cut 2 bases from V and 0 bases from J, with 10 bases between. Germline V gene lookup returns CDR1 MNHEY and CDR2 SVGEGT. This CDR3 is 16 amino acids long. The CDR3 is CASSYVSSANTGELFF. CDR3 bases: TGTGCCAGCAGTTACGTGTCTAGCGCGAACACCGGGGAGCTGTTTTTT.

The V gene is TRBV27, the J gene TRBJ2-7; 7 nucleotides align to TRBD1. The CDR3 runs to 14 residues. V shed 3 bases and J 7 bases; nucleotides not matched to a gene: 9. Germline CDR1 reads MNHEY; CDR2 reads SMNVEV (reference sequence). The CDR3 loop is CASSFPDRAGEQYF. The CDR3 DNA follows: TGTGCCAGCAGTTTCCCCGACAGGGCTGGGGAGCAGTACTTC.

The gene calls are TRBV5-6 and TRBJ2-1; 8 bases line up with TRBD2. Germline CDR1 reads SGHDT; CDR2 reads YYEEEE. The CDR3 has 15 amino acids. J lost 7 bases, V lost 1 base, and 7 bases had no gene match. CDR3 in amino acids: CASSLFTGGPNEQFF. The CDR3 DNA follows: TGTGCCAGCAGCTTGTTTACGGGAGGGCCAAATGAGCAGTTCTTC.

The genes are TRBV6-2 or TRBV6-3 and TRBJ1-5; D unclear. The CDR3 runs 15 residues. V was cut by 5 bases and J by 1 base, with 12 bases left in between. CDR1 and CDR2 (germline): MNHEY, SVGEGT. The CDR3 coding sequence is TGTGCCAGCAGTCGAAGGAGTGCGAGCAATCAGCCCCAGCATTTT. It codes for CASSRRSASNQPQHF.

This clone was observed a handful of times. The chain is built from TRBV5-4 and TRBJ2-7; D gene uncertain. CDR1 is SGHNT, CDR2 YYREEE, per germline (reference sequence). Trimming removed 4 bases from V and 0 bases from J, with 11 bases in between. The CDR3 is 14 amino acids. Written as DNA, the CDR3 is TGTGCCAGCAGCACCTTGACTGACTCCTACGAGCAGTACTTC. Translation: CASSTLTDSYEQYF.

CDR3 nucleotide sequence: TGTGCCACCAGCAGAGAGGGCAGCTACTATGGCTACACCTTC. Translating gives CATSREGSYYGYTF. The J gene is TRBJ1-2, the V gene TRBV15; no firm D call. This CDR3 is 14 amino acids long. Germline V gives CDR1 LNHNV, CDR2 YYDKDF (reference sequence). The ends were cut back, 0 bases at V and 3 bases at J, with 8 bases in the middle.

Comment on this clone: This same CDR3 is encoded by further DNA sequences in the sample. CDR3 DNA: TGCGCCAGCAGCTTGGACGGACAAAACACTGAAGCTTTCTTT. Translation gives CASSLDGQNTEAFF. The gene calls are TRBV5-1 and TRBJ1-1, with D perhaps TRBD1 (5 bases). The CDR3 is 14 amino acids. Germline V gene lookup returns CDR1 SGHRS and CDR2 YFSETQ. Between the trimmed V and J ends, which lost 0 bases and 2 bases, there was a span of 8 bases.

This clone appeared once. This chain links TRBV7-3 with TRBJ2-6; D ambiguous. Germline assignment: CDR1 SGHTA and CDR2 FQGTGA. CDR3 length: 15 amino acids. Deletions cut 4 bases from V and 0 bases from J, with 7 bases between. The CDR3 loop is CASSSPVSGANVLTF. For the CDR3, the DNA is TGTGCCAGCAGCTCCCCGGTCTCTGGGGCCAACGTCCTGACTTTC.

The chain joins TRBV3-1 (or the pseudogene TRBV3-2) to TRBJ2-1; tentative D call: TRBD1 (5 bases). The CDR3 contains 15 residues. V was clipped by 4 bases and J by 4 bases, with 14 bases between them. Looked up from germline, CDR1 is LGHDT and CDR2 is YNNKEL (reference sequence). The CDR3 loop is CASSLWGRAYNEQFF. The CDR3 DNA is TGTGCCAGCAGCCTATGGGGCAGGGCATACAATGAGCAGTTCTTC.

The chain combines TRBV19 with TRBJ2-7; D may be TRBD2 (6 bases). In germline, CDR1 is LNHDA, CDR2 SQIVND (reference sequence). V was shortened by 6 bases and J by 3 bases, with 18 bases between the two germline ends. The CDR3 is 15 amino acids. CDR3 sequence: CASRPGVAAYYEQYF. Written as DNA, the CDR3 is TGTGCCAGTAGACCTGGGGTAGCGGCATACTACGAGCAGTACTTC.

This clone was seen only a few times. The V gene is TRBV6-4, the J gene TRBJ2-2; tentative D call: TRBD1 (6 bases). The CDR3 sequence is 14 residues long. Trimming removed 2 bases from V and 8 bases from J, with 12 bases in between. In germline, CDR1 is MRHNA, CDR2 SNTAGT. The CDR3 DNA reads as TGTGCCAGCAGTGACCGACCAGGGGTAGGGGAGCTGTTTTTT. It is translated as CASSDRPGVGELFF.

CDR3 coding DNA: TGTGCCAGCAGCTTTGACTGGTCTGGCTACACCTTC. It is translated as CASSFDWSGYTF. This sequence joins TRBV7-9 and TRBJ1-2; D not certain. V gave up 3 bases and J gave up 7 bases, with 9 bases separating them. The CDR3 covers 12 residues. Germline lookup yields CDR1 SEHNR and CDR2 FQNEAQ (reference sequence).

The chain joins TRBV19 to TRBJ2-7; TRBD1 is a possible D gene (5 bases). Germline loops: CDR1 LNHDA, CDR2 SQIVND (reference sequence). V lost 3 bases to trimming and J lost 3 bases, with 12 bases between them. This CDR3 region has 14 residues. The CDR3 DNA follows: TGTGCCAGTAGTATCGAAGACAGACTCTACGAGCAGTACTTC. As protein: CASSIEDRLYEQYF.

The rearrangement uses TRBV2 and TRBJ2-7, with 11 bases matching TRBD2. In germline, CDR1 is SNHLY, CDR2 FYNNEI. The CDR3 spans 16 residues. J was trimmed by 0 bases and V by 0 bases; bases with no gene match: 1. The DNA for the CDR3 is TGTGCCAGCAGTGAAGCGGGGACTAGCGGCTCCTACGAGCAGTACTTC. Protein: CASSEAGTSGSYEQYF.

This rearrangement joins TRBV5-6 to TRBJ1-5; D uncertain. This CDR3 has 15 amino acids. Germline CDR1 SGHDT, CDR2 YYEEEE. Trimming took off 1 base at V and 4 bases at J, with 12 bases between the two ends. CDR3 residues: CASSLRQALNQPQHF. The CDR3 DNA is TGTGCCAGCAGCTTGAGGCAGGCCCTAAATCAGCCCCAGCATTTT.

This chain links TRBV6-5 with TRBJ2-7, with D possibly matching TRBD2 (5 bases). The ends were cut back, 2 bases at V and 7 bases at J, with 18 bases in the middle. The CDR3 is made up of 15 amino acids. Per the germline V gene, CDR1 is MNHEY and CDR2 is SVGAGI. As DNA, the CDR3 is TGTGCCAGCAGTTACGGTGGAGGATCGTCGGGGGAGCAGTACTTC. Amino acids: CASSYGGGSSGEQYF.

The genes are TRBV5-8 and TRBJ2-1; 7 bases are shared with TRBD1. Germline CDR1 is SGHTS and CDR2 is YDEGEE. The CDR3 runs 13 residues. V was pared by 2 bases and J by 12 bases, with 8 bases of the junction left unmatched. This chain's CDR3 is CASSFDRAKAQFF. The CDR3 bases are TGTGCCAGCAGCTTCGACAGGGCCAAGGCGCAGTTCTTC.

The chain couples TRBV27 to TRBJ2-7; 12 bases align to TRBD1. V trimming: 6 bases; J trimming: 4 bases; junction bases outside the gene matches: 4. CDR3 length: 14 amino acids. CDR1 is MNHEY, CDR2 SMNVEV, per germline (reference sequence). CDR3 residues: CASRGQGARYEQYF. CDR3 bases: TGTGCCAGCAGGGGACAGGGGGCAAGGTACGAGCAGTACTTC.

The chain is built from TRBV7-9 and TRBJ2-1; tentatively, D is TRBD2 (5 bases). The germline gives CDR1 SEHNR, CDR2 FQNEAQ (reference sequence). V lost 5 bases and J 6 bases, leaving 20 bases between the germline ends. This CDR3 is 16 amino acids long. The CDR3 DNA follows: TGTGCCAGCAGCACCCCCACTAGTCCCCATCGCAATGAGCAGTTCTTC. It codes for CASSTPTSPHRNEQFF. The full variable domain, its missing parts supplied by reference TRBV7-9 and TRBJ2-1, is DTGVSQNPRHKITKRGQNVTFRCDPISEHNRLYWYRQTLGQGPEFLTYFQNEAQLEKSRLLSDRFSAERPKGSFSTLEIQRTEQGDSAMYLCASSTPTSPHRNEQFFGPGTRLTVL.